This note documents a single T cell receptor beta chain sequence. Antigen specificity is unknown. This specimen comes from a study of T cell responses to AZD1222 COVID-19 vaccine. Findings and limits, study-wide: After the peak T cell response, and only then, were repertoires sampled. Spike-specific TCR breadth and depth grew following two AZD1222 doses. Donors, mostly white British, included more females; clonal diversity was possibly underestimated.

Second doses were pooled across both intervals (about 4 or about 12 weeks). Measured with immunoSEQ multiplex PCR; TCRdb has only the in-frame clones, and not every one. The sample records 150,000 to 200,000 clones, around 90% being singletons. The CDR3 runs 15 residues. Trimming pared 0 bases from V and 8 bases from J, leaving 16 bases between. Germline loops: CDR1 SGHTA, CDR2 FQGNSA. The rearrangement uses TRBV7-2 and TRBJ1-2; D remains ambiguous. This material consisted of peripheral blood, taken 28 days after the second AZD1222 dose. This clonotype originated in an adult who received the AZD1222 COVID-19 vaccine. The chain's CDR3 is CASSLAPRVVGGYTF. The CDR3 DNA is TGTGCCAGCAGCTTAGCCCCAAGGGTCGTTGGGGGCTACACCTTC.